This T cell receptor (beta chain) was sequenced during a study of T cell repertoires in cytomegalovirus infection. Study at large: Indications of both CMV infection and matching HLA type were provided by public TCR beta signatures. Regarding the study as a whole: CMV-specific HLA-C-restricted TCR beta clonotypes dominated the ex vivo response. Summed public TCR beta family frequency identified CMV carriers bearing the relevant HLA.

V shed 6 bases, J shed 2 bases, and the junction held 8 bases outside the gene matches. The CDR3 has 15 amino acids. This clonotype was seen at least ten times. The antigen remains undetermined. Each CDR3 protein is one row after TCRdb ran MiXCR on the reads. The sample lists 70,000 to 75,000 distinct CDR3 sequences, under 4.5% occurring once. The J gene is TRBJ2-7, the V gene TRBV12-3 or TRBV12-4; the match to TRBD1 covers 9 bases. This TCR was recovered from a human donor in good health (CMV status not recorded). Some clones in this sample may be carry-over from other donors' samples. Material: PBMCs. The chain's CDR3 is CASSTGTGLAYEQYF. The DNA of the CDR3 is TGTGCCAGCAGCACCGGGACAGGGCTAGCCTACGAGCAGTACTTC.